This TCR beta chain stems from a study of regulatory T cells in long-lasting Graves disease. General study results and limits: Persistent Graves' cases showed lower TCR diversity than newly diagnosed cases.

Library construction for TCR beta used iRepertoire HTBI primers and Arm-PCR of CDR3 regions. TCRdb recomputed calls from the multiplex PCR reads with MiXCR, one row per CDR3 protein. The top ten clones hold 16% of a sample with about 470,000 distinct CDR3 sequences, 15% of them seen once. The CDR3 is made up of 15 amino acids. Losses at the gene ends were 6 bases for V and 1 base for J; bases not matched to a gene: 5. Germline V lookup: CDR1 KGHDR, CDR2 SFDVKD. Sample time point: newly diagnosed GD, antithyroid drugs for less than 3 months. The TCR library used RNA extracted from PBMCs. Patients hailed from an endocrinology department in Xi'an, China. The authors drew about 9 milliliters of peripheral blood into EDTA tubes. This clonotype was detected a few times. Antigen: not known. The same specimen was also included in a second study, on T cells in Graves' hyperthyroidism and ophthalmopathy.

The V gene is TRBV24-1, the J gene TRBJ2-7; the match to TRBD1 covers 10 bases. This TCR derives from a woman aged 25 to 39 with Graves disease. Sample: peripheral blood mononuclear cells (PBMCs), taken at new diagnosis, from a patient treated with antithyroid drugs. In nucleotides, the CDR3 is TGTGCCACCAGTCGGACAGGGGGAAGATCCTACGAGCAGTACTTC. This codes for CATSRTGGRSYEQYF.